This T cell receptor beta chain was retrieved from a study of identifying expanded T cells in peripheral blood. Assay: immunoSEQ multiplex PCR; the TCRdb copy retains only in-frame clones and omits some. The table lists 100,000 to 150,000 clones, over 65% of them singletons. This CDR3 region has 17 residues. CDR1 and CDR2 from the germline V gene are SGDLS and YYNGEE. V lost 3 bases to trimming and J lost 0 bases, with 18 bases between them. Healthy donors had no documented immune events, such as infections, while sampled. Sequenced material: blood. This chain connects TRBV9 to TRBJ1-2; TRBD1 might be the D (5 bases). This clonotype originated in a person aged 18-70 years in good health. CDR3 protein: CASSATPPGPANYGYTF. The CDR3, as DNA: TGTGCCAGCAGCGCCACCCCCCCGGGGCCAGCTAACTATGGCTACACCTTC.